One and the same sample provided the 12 T cell receptor beta chains below, sequenced in a study of CD8+ T cells in alopecia areata. Noted treatment: oral pan-JAK inhibitor, 5-10 mg twice daily. Sequencing used cDNA as its template, made by extracting RNA and reverse transcribing it. Some clones are missing from TCRdb's copy, which holds only in-frame ones; the method was immunoSEQ multiplex PCR. The sample has some 110,000 clones, roughly 55% seen once; the top ten hold 10% to 15%. Sequenced material: CD8+ T cells sorted from blood, taken at week 24, from a patient treated with tofacitinib. These receptors were taken from a human donor with alopecia areata.

The rearrangement links TRBV11-1 to TRBJ2-1; perhaps TRBD2 as D (5 bases). Trimming cost V 1 base and J 7 bases, with 23 bases left between them. The CDR3 totals 18 residues. Germline V gives CDR1 SGHAT, CDR2 FQDESV (reference sequence). Written as DNA, the CDR3 is TGTGCCAGCAGCTTAGAGGCGGCCGAGGGAAGGTTAGTGAATGAGCAGTTCTTC. This translates into CASSLEAAEGRLVNEQFF.

The V call is TRBV29-1, the J call TRBJ2-1; TRBD2 matches 10 bases. CDR1 is SQVTM, CDR2 ANQGSEA, per germline. The J segment lost 8 bases and the V segment lost 2 bases, leaving 6 bases of the junction unmatched. The CDR3 runs 14 residues. The chain's CDR3 is CSVEKRGGRDEQFF. CDR3 bases: TGCAGCGTTGAAAAGCGGGGGGGCCGAGATGAGCAGTTCTTC.

The V call is TRBV11-2, the J call TRBJ2-6; TRBD1 matches 7 bases. This CDR3 is built from 16 residues. V was pared by 3 bases and J by 3 bases, with 5 bases of the junction left unmatched. Per the germline V gene, CDR1 is SGHAT and CDR2 is FQNNGV. The CDR3 DNA reads as TGTGCCAGCAGCTTGTCCAGGGGGATTGGGGCCAACGTCCTGACTTTC. Protein: CASSLSRGIGANVLTF.

This clone has a handful of counts. This sequence joins TRBV5-1 and TRBJ1-5; D gene uncertain. The CDR3 spans 14 residues. V was pared by 1 base and J by 3 bases, with 8 bases between. CDR1 SGHRS and CDR2 YFSETQ come from the germline V gene. The CDR3 loop reads CASSLRRNNQPQHF. The CDR3 nucleotides are TGCGCCAGCAGCTTGAGACGGAACAATCAGCCCCAGCATTTT.

V is TRBV13 and J is TRBJ2-3; D not certain. Germline CDR1 is PRHDT and CDR2 is FYEKMQ (reference sequence). This CDR3 is 12 amino acids long. The germline V and J ends were trimmed by 1 base and 4 bases, with 3 bases remaining between them. CDR3 residues: CASSLDADTQYF. For the CDR3, the DNA is TGTGCCAGCAGCTTAGATGCAGATACGCAGTATTTT.

This chain links TRBV7-6 with TRBJ2-7; the D gene is possibly TRBD2 (6 bases). Germline values: CDR1 SGHVS, CDR2 FNYEAQ. This CDR3 region has 14 residues. With 5 bases removed from V and 3 bases from J, the gap between germline ends came to 14 bases. The CDR3 nucleotides read TGTGCCAGCAGCCAAACCGCCGGGGGCTACGAGCAGTACTTC. This sequence encodes CASSQTAGGYEQYF.

In its sample, this clone was seen a few times. V is TRBV6-5 and J is TRBJ2-1; D not resolved. This CDR3 has 13 residues. V lost 6 bases and J lost 7, with 13 bases in between. The V gene's germline CDR1 is MNHEY and CDR2 SVGAGI. The CDR3 nucleotides read TGTGCCAGCAGCCACCCCGAGATGAATGAGCAGTTCTTC. Residues: CASSHPEMNEQFF.

The chain has TRBV29-1 and TRBJ1-1; 8 bases agree with TRBD1. The CDR3 totals 16 residues. V shed 3 bases and J 2 bases; nucleotides not matched to a gene: 11. Looked up from germline, CDR1 is SQVTM and CDR2 is ANQGSEA. Here the CDR3 reads CSVEGTYDRGNTEAFF. The DNA for the CDR3 is TGCAGCGTTGAGGGGACCTATGACAGGGGCAACACTGAAGCTTTCTTT. Based on the CDR3 plus reference TRBV29-1 and TRBJ1-1, the full variable domain is SAVISQKPSRDICQRGTSLTIQCQVDSQVTMMFWYRQQPGQSLTLIATANQGSEATYESGFVIDKFPISRPNLTFSTLTVSNMSPEDSSIYLCSVEGTYDRGNTEAFFGQGTRLTVV.

The chain uses TRBV7-9 and TRBJ2-2; D remains unclear. This CDR3 has 15 amino acids. From germline, CDR1 is SEHNR and CDR2 FQNEAQ (reference sequence). V was cut by 8 bases and J by 4 bases, with 17 bases left in between. The CDR3 coding sequence is TGTGCCAGCTTCATGGGCTCTCCGTCCACCGGGGAGCTGTTTTTT. It is translated as CASFMGSPSTGELFF. The entire variable domain, with the rest obtained from reference TRBV7-9 and TRBJ2-2, is as follows: DTGVSQNPRHKITKRGQNVTFRCDPISEHNRLYWYRQTLGQGPEFLTYFQNEAQLEKSRLLSDRFSAERPKGSFSTLEIQRTEQGDSAMYLCASFMGSPSTGELFFGEGSRLTVL.

This clone was detected only a few times. The chain links TRBV7-6 to TRBJ1-1; 7 bases align to TRBD1. With V trimmed by 5 bases and J by 4 bases, 4 bases remained unmatched. Germline CDR1 reads SGHVS; CDR2 reads FNYEAQ. The CDR3 runs 13 residues. The CDR3 bases are TGTGCCAGCAGCAATCAGGGGGGCACTGAAGCTTTCTTT. Its translation: CASSNQGGTEAFF.

This clone was recorded once. J is TRBJ2-3 and V is TRBV11-2; no reliable D call. The CDR3 loop spans 13 amino acids. Trimming took 1 base from V and 4 from J, leaving 6 bases between them. CDR1 is SGHAT and CDR2 is FQNNGV in the germline V gene. The CDR3 spells CASSLALADTQYF. The CDR3 nucleotides read TGTGCCAGCAGCTTAGCCCTAGCAGATACGCAGTATTTT.

To note about this clone: The junction does not match germline at one end; this may be a read error. This chain uses TRBV11-3 with TRBJ1-2, with D maybe TRBD1 (5 bases). Germline CDR1 SGHNT, CDR2 YENEEA. The CDR3 sequence is 13 residues long. CDR3: CASSLVGTYLLGF. The CDR3 bases are TGTGCCAGCAGCTTAGTGGGGACTTACCTTCTGGGTTTC. Full variable domain (rest looked up from reference TRBV11-3 and TRBJ1-2): EAGVVQSPRYKIIEKKQPVAFWCNPISGHNTLYWYLQNLGQGPELLIRYENEEAVDDSQLPKDRFSAERLKGVDSTLKIQPAELGDSAVYLCASSLVGTYLLGFGSGTRLTVV.